This paragraph covers one T cell receptor (beta chain) sequence. This clone has a count of ten or more. This receptor's antigen is unknown. The CDR3 extends 3 residues past the end of the read, so its final part is completed from the germline J gene. The sample originates from a study of T cell clonality in common variable immunodeficiency (dated by TCRdb to the mid-2010s). Counted from cysteine to phenylalanine, this CDR3 has 15 amino acids. The 36 bases shown cover part of the CDR3, and their frame starts at base 1. V was cut back by 5 bases and J by 0 bases, leaving a gap of 11 bases between them. The germline V gene yields SGHAT for CDR1 and FQNNGV for CDR2. Points the paper makes about the study in general: Despite equal DNA input, controls averaged roughly 84,000 unique sequences per sample versus about 31,547 in CVID samples. Correlations of repertoire features with clinical complications were constrained by heterogeneity among patients within the CVID cohort. Fewer TCRbeta clones were shared among CVID subjects than among healthy controls (p < 0.0001). It was noted by the authors that sequencing of the repertoires of T cell subpopulations would be needed to clarify the cause of the increased clonality in CVID. Fewer deletions and N-nucleotide insertions were reportedly observed in CVID TCRbeta sequences, and highly modified clones with 13 or more V deletions were reportedly absent from CVID TCRbeta sequences. TCRbeta clonality was higher in CVID subjects than in healthy controls (t-test p = 0.018), and the increase was most characteristic of about a third of subjects.

For sequencing, equivalent amounts of genomic DNA were input from CVID and control samples. For every sample, a 60 bp segment covering the rearranged TCRbeta CDR3 region was amplified and then sequenced. The immunoSEQ assay, a bias-corrected multiplex PCR combined with high-throughput sequencing, was used to amplify TCRbeta. Concerning the study's data processing: Every unique nucleotide sequence counted as a clone and was annotated with V, D and J genes, copy number and frequency. Sequences were labeled productive if in frame, and non-productive if out of frame or containing stop codons. As previously described, Shannon's entropy was used to calculate clonality. Mean CDR3 Kyte-Doolittle hydropathy was derived from the predicted amino acid sequences of productive clones. Scaled V gene usage was hierarchically clustered using Manhattan distance and complete linkage with the R hclust function. Sharing of clones by CDR3 amino acid sequence was evaluated through resampling of 12 repertoires per group over 100 rounds. Repertoires were searched for roughly 63 published EBV-specific and 245 published CMV-specific TCRbeta sequences. After a couple of CVID samples that produced fewer than 10,000 sequences were dropped from the analysis, some 43 CVID repertoires remained. The table comes from immuneACCESS by way of TCRdb, which keeps in-frame sequences with V and J called. Part of the clones is missing from these tables; in studies checked, under half for an unresolved V gene and the rest for unknown reasons. V, J and clone size derive from that table, while D and trimming were established from the DNA sequence. The sample records about 81,000 clones, none occurring a single time. The top ten clonotypes cover around 0.8% of the sample.

Most CVID patients and most healthy controls were of Caucasian heritage. Heparinized peripheral whole blood samples of about 5 to 8 ml were obtained from each donor. Genomic DNA from adults with common variable immune deficiency (CVID) and from healthy adult controls was used to sequence TCRbeta CDR3 repertoires. There were roughly 22 healthy adult volunteers in the control group (12 female and some ten male), ranging in age from roughly 23 to 70 years, with a mean age of around 35. Diluted blood was density-centrifuged over Hypaque 1077 or Ficoll-Paque to isolate peripheral blood mononuclear cells. Genomic DNA was obtained from unsorted mononuclear cells using either Qiagen column purification or a centrifugation-based method.

This sequence was found in a person aged 18-70 years in good health. The sequenced material came from peripheral blood mononuclear cells. The rearrangement joined TRBV11-2 to TRBJ2-4; the best D guess is TRBD1, with 6 bases matching. The CDR3 protein is CASSRQALAKNIQYF. CDR3 bases read: TGTGCCAGCAGCAGACAGGCGCTAGCCAAAAACATT.